A selection of T cell receptor beta chains follows, all from one sample in a study of OX40 agonist ivuxolimab in advanced cancers. The protocol was immunoSEQ multiplex PCR, while the TCRdb copy is restricted to in-frame clones and leaves out a portion. The profile shows over 15,000 clones, roughly 87% of them singletons. The sequencing here drew on CD4+ or CD8+ T cells sorted from blood, taken in a trial of the OX40 agonist ivuxolimab. The receptors were gathered from an adult with an advanced solid tumor such as melanoma, head and neck, liver or kidney cancer. CDR3s include the opening cysteine and the closing phenylalanine or tryptophan. A D gene is named only where the DNA matches it firmly. Clone size is not always given. Where it is, it says once, few, many or a class for expanded clones.

clone_size: -; v_call: TRBV29-1; d_call: -; j_call: TRBJ2-1; cdr3_nt: TGCAGCGTTCTTGAGTGGGAGCAGTTCTTC; cdr3_aa: CSVLEWEQFF
clone_size: -; v_call: TRBV19; d_call: -; j_call: TRBJ1-5; cdr3_nt: TGTGCCAGTACCACGGACGGGGGTGGGAGCAATCAGCCCCAGCATTTT; cdr3_aa: CASTTDGGGSNQPQHF
clone_size: -; v_call: TRBV19; d_call: -; j_call: TRBJ1-5; cdr3_nt: TGTGCCAGTAGTTGGGGGTATAGCAATCAGCCCCAGCATTTT; cdr3_aa: CASSWGYSNQPQHF
clone_size: -; v_call: TRBV27; d_call: -; j_call: TRBJ1-5; cdr3_nt: TGTGCCAGCAGTTTATTCTCGTATAGCAATCAGCCCCAGCATTTT; cdr3_aa: CASSLFSYSNQPQHF
clone_size: -; v_call: TRBV4-3; d_call: -; j_call: TRBJ2-7; cdr3_nt: TGCGCCAGCAGCCAAGACAGGGCGGGGTACGAGCAGTACTTC; cdr3_aa: CASSQDRAGYEQYF
clone_size: -; v_call: TRBV7-9; d_call: TRBD1; j_call: TRBJ2-7; cdr3_nt: TGTGCCAGCAGCCCACCGGGACAGGGGGCCTACGAGCAGTACTTC; cdr3_aa: CASSPPGQGAYEQYF
clone_size: few; v_call: TRBV28; d_call: TRBD2; j_call: TRBJ2-1; cdr3_nt: TGTGCCAGCCCCCCTCTGGGGATGGCCGCGGGAGGCAATTACAATGAGCAGTTCTTC; cdr3_aa: CASPPLGMAAGGNYNEQFF
clone_size: -; v_call: TRBV13; d_call: TRBD2; j_call: TRBJ2-3; cdr3_nt: TGTGCCAGCAGCTTAGGGTCGGGGCTAGCGGTCACAGATACGCAGTATTTT; cdr3_aa: CASSLGSGLAVTDTQYF
clone_size: -; v_call: TRBV29-1; d_call: -; j_call: TRBJ2-1; cdr3_nt: TGCAGCGTCGAAGGTACGGGGGAGCACAATGAGCAGTTCTTC; cdr3_aa: CSVEGTGEHNEQFF
clone_size: -; v_call: TRBV19; d_call: -; j_call: TRBJ2-1; cdr3_nt: TGTGCCAGTAGTATACGGGCGGTGAGCTCCTACAATGAGCAGTTCTTC; cdr3_aa: CASSIRAVSSYNEQFF
clone_size: -; v_call: TRBV7-9; d_call: TRBD1; j_call: TRBJ2-7; cdr3_nt: TGTGCCAGCAGCTTCATGGGACAGGGTTACGAGCAGTACTTC; cdr3_aa: CASSFMGQGYEQYF
clone_size: -; v_call: TRBV28; d_call: -; j_call: TRBJ1-1; cdr3_nt: TGTGCCAGCAGTTCCGTGGACAGTAACACTGAAGCTTTCTTT; cdr3_aa: CASSSVDSNTEAFF
clone_size: -; v_call: TRBV7-6; d_call: -; j_call: TRBJ2-5; cdr3_nt: TGTGCCAGCAGCTTAGGGGGTTACCAAGAGACCCAGTACTTC; cdr3_aa: CASSLGGYQETQYF
clone_size: once; v_call: TRBV7-8; d_call: -; j_call: TRBJ2-1; cdr3_nt: TGTGCCAGCAGCTTATTACTCGAATACAATGAGCAGTTCTTC; cdr3_aa: CASSLLLEYNEQFF
clone_size: -; v_call: TRBV5-1; d_call: -; j_call: TRBJ2-7; cdr3_nt: TGCGCCAGCAGCTTCCCAGGGACGGGCGAGCAGTACTTC; cdr3_aa: CASSFPGTGEQYF
clone_size: -; v_call: TRBV7-9; d_call: TRBD2; j_call: TRBJ2-7; cdr3_nt: TGTGCCAGCAGCTTAGGGGCTAGCGGGAGCTCTTCCTACGAGCAGTACTTC; cdr3_aa: CASSLGASGSSSYEQYF
clone_size: -; v_call: TRBV7-9; d_call: TRBD1; j_call: TRBJ2-2; cdr3_nt: TGTGCCAGCAGCCCGGACAGGGGAATCCCCGGGGAGCTGTTTTTT; cdr3_aa: CASSPDRGIPGELFF
clone_size: few; v_call: TRBV9; d_call: -; j_call: TRBJ1-2; cdr3_nt: TGTGCCAGCAGCGTCCCCGGATATGGCTACACCTTC; cdr3_aa: CASSVPGYGYTF
clone_size: -; v_call: TRBV9; d_call: -; j_call: TRBJ2-3; cdr3_nt: TGTGCCAGCAGCGTAGTGAACGGGATAAGCACAGATACGCAGTATTTT; cdr3_aa: CASSVVNGISTDTQYF
clone_size: -; v_call: TRBV29-1; d_call: -; j_call: TRBJ2-5; cdr3_nt: TGCAGCGTTGAAGAATGGGGGAATTACGGAGAGACCCAGTACTTC; cdr3_aa: CSVEEWGNYGETQYF
clone_size: -; v_call: TRBV2; d_call: TRBD2; j_call: TRBJ2-1; cdr3_nt: TGTGCAGCAGGGGCTAGCGGGTACTACAATGAGCAGTTCTTC; cdr3_aa: CAAGASGYYNEQFF
clone_size: -; v_call: TRBV14; d_call: TRBD2; j_call: TRBJ2-1; cdr3_nt: TGTGCCAGCAGCTGGGGGGGGAATGAGCAGTTCTTC; cdr3_aa: CASSWGGNEQFF
clone_size: -; v_call: TRBV6-1; d_call: TRBD1; j_call: TRBJ2-1; cdr3_nt: TGTGCCAGCAGTGAAGCGCCCCTCGGACAGGTTTCCTACAATGAGCAGTTCTTC; cdr3_aa: CASSEAPLGQVSYNEQFF
clone_size: once; v_call: TRBV7-9; d_call: -; j_call: TRBJ2-7; cdr3_nt: TGTGCCAGCAGTCTACCCCAGGGGAACTCCTACGAGCAGTACTTC; cdr3_aa: CASSLPQGNSYEQYF
clone_size: few; v_call: TRBV9; d_call: -; j_call: TRBJ2-1; cdr3_nt: TGTGCCAGCAGCGATACAGGGACCGCAGACAATGAGCAGTTCTTC; cdr3_aa: CASSDTGTADNEQFF